This TCR beta chain was identified during a study of cytomegalovirus exposure and HLA in healthy donors. Study as a whole: Unique TCRs numbering roughly 80 million, obtained from HLA-typed donors, made up an early data release. Study outcomes and limitations: In a later analysis, V- and J-gene trimming of beta chains associated with a DCLRE1C missense variant, replicated independently. Upon later analysis, TCR association rates were observed to vary by HLA locus, being highest for DRB1 and lowest for HLA-C.

Germline V lookup: CDR1 MGHRA, CDR2 YSYEKL. The V and J ends lost 3 bases and 4 bases respectively, with 18 bases between them. The CDR3 is 16 amino acids. Unrecorded immune exposure was likely among donors, who were nominally healthy when sampled. A multiplex PCR was run with 60 Vbeta primers and 13 Jbeta primers. Assay used: immunoSEQ multiplex PCR; TCRdb lists only in-frame clones, some missing. The sample gives around 150,000 clones, around 85% of which show up once; roughly 4.2% is in the top ten. Comment on this clone: Antigen: not known.

This receptor was identified in a man aged 35-49 years in good health and CMV-seropositive. The J gene is TRBJ1-1, the V gene TRBV4-1; weak D call: TRBD1 (6 bases). The sample consisted of PBMCs. Here the CDR3 reads CASSQGWGGASTEAFF. The CDR3 nucleotides read TGCGCCAGCAGCCAGGGGTGGGGGGGGGCGAGCACTGAAGCTTTCTTT.